These T cell receptor beta chains were read from a single sample in a study of T cells in localized non-small cell lung cancer. Produced via immunoSEQ multiplex PCR; TCRdb's table is partial and in-frame only. The repertoire includes roughly 20,000 clones, approximately 90% of them detected once, and 2.5% to 3% sits in the top ten. The sample in question was peripheral blood, obtained before any cancer treatment. The receptors here all came from a woman aged 35 to 70 with stage I lung adenocarcinoma. Each CDR3 is given with its conserved first and last residue. A D gene is named only where the DNA matches it firmly. Only some rows state a clone size, as once, few, many or a class for expanded clones.

j_call v_call clone_size d_call cdr3_nt cdr3_aa
TRBJ1-3 TRBV4-3 . TRBD1 TGCGCCAGCAGCCAAGAAAGCTCGACAGGGTTCTCTGGAAACACCATATATTTT CASSQESSTGFSGNTIYF
TRBJ2-1 TRBV10-1 . TRBD2 TGCGCCAGCAGCTCAGGACTAGCGGGGTACAATGAGCAGTTCTTC CASSSGLAGYNEQFF
TRBJ1-2 TRBV5-5 . TRBD1 TGTGCCAGCAGCTCGTCAGGACAGGCCTTCAACTATGGCTACACCTTC CASSSSGQAFNYGYTF
TRBJ2-5 TRBV4-1 . TRBD1 TGCGCCAGCAGCCGCGGACAGGGGGCTGAGACCCAGTACTTC CASSRGQGAETQYF
TRBJ2-6 TRBV5-4 . TRBD1 TGTGCCAGCAGCCGGGCAGGGGGCCTCACTGGGGCCAACGTCCTGACTTTC CASSRAGGLTGANVLTF
TRBJ1-6 TRBV5-1 few . TGCGCCAGCAGCTTCCAAGGACCTTTCAATTCACCCCTCCACTTT CASSFQGPFNSPLHF
TRBJ1-4 TRBV29-1 . TRBD1 TGCAGCGTACCCGACAGGGCAACTAATGAAAAACTGTTTTTT CSVPDRATNEKLFF
TRBJ1-5 TRBV19 . . TGTGCCAGTAGTAACCAACAGGGCGGCCAGCATTTT CASSNQQGGQHF
TRBJ2-4 TRBV19 . . TGTGCCAGTAGTATGTCCGCAGCCAAAAACATTCAGTACTTC CASSMSAAKNIQYF
TRBJ1-1 TRBV5-1 . . TGCGCCAGCAGCTTAGTTTTGGGCGAAGCTTTCTTT CASSLVLGEAFF
TRBJ2-5 TRBV28 . . TGTGCCAGCAGTTTAAGGGGTGTGGAGACCCAGTACTTC CASSLRGVETQYF
TRBJ2-7 TRBV28 . . TGTGCCAGCAGTCCCGGGACGTCTTCCTACGAGCAGTACTTC CASSPGTSSYEQYF
TRBJ1-3 TRBV18 . . TGTGCCAGCTCCCCGGGACCGGCCTCTGGAAACACCATATATTTT CASSPGPASGNTIYF
TRBJ1-3 TRBV5-4 . . TGTGCCAGCAGCTCGGAGCGAAACACCATATATTTT CASSSERNTIYF
TRBJ2-3 TRBV10-1 . TRBD2 TGCGCCAGCAGCGTGGGATCGACTAGCGGTAGCACAGATACGCAGTATTTT CASSVGSTSGSTDTQYF
TRBJ1-6 TRBV4-3 . . TGCGCCAGCAGCCAAGATACGACAGGAAATAATTCACCCCTCCACTTT CASSQDTTGNNSPLHF
TRBJ1-3 TRBV6-6 . . TGTGCCAGCAGTCAAACAGGGCTGGGAAACACCATATATTTT CASSQTGLGNTIYF